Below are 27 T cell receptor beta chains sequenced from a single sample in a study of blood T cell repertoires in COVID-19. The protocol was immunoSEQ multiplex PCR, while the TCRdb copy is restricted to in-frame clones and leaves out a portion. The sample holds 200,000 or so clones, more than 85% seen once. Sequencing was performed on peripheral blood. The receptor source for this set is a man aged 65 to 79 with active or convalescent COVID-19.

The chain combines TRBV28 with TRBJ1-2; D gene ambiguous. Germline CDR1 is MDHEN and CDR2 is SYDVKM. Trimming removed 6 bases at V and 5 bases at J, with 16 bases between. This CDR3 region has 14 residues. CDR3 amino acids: CASSLGAAGYGYTF. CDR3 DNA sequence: TGTGCCAGCAGCCTAGGAGCTGCTGGGTATGGCTACACCTTC.

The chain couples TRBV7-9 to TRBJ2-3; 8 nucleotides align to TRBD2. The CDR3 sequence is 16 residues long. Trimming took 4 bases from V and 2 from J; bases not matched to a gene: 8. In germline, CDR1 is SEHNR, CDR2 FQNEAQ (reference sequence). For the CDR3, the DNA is TGTGCCAGCAGCTCCCAAACTAGCGGAGTCACAGATACGCAGTATTTT. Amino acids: CASSSQTSGVTDTQYF.

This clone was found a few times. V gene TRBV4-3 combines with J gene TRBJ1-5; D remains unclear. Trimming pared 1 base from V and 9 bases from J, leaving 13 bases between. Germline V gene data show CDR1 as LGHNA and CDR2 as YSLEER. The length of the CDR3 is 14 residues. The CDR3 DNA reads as TGCGCCAGCAGCCAAGTTATCTCCGCGGGGCCCCAGCATTTT. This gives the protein CASSQVISAGPQHF.

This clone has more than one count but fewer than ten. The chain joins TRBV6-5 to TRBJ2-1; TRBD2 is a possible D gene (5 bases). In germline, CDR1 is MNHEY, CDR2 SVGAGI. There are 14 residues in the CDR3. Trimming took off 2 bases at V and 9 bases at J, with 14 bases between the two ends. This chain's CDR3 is CASSYRAFAGEQFF. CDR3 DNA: TGTGCCAGCAGTTACCGGGCCTTCGCGGGTGAGCAGTTCTTC.

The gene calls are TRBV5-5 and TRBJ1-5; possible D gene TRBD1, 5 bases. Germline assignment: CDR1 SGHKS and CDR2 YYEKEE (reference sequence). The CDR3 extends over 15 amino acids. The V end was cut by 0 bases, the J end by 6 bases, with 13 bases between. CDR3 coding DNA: TGTGCCAGCAGCTTGGGGGGCGTCCGGAGTCAGCCCCAGCATTTT. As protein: CASSLGGVRSQPQHF.

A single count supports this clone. CDR3 sequence: CASSRDRVRGANVLTF. DNA of the CDR3: TGTGCCAGCAGCCGGGACAGGGTGCGAGGGGCCAACGTCCTGACTTTC. The V gene is TRBV9, the J gene TRBJ2-6; TRBD1 aligns across 9 bases. V was clipped by 4 bases and J by 4 bases; unmatched bases: 6. The CDR3 extends over 16 amino acids. Germline CDR1 is SGDLS and CDR2 is YYNGEE.

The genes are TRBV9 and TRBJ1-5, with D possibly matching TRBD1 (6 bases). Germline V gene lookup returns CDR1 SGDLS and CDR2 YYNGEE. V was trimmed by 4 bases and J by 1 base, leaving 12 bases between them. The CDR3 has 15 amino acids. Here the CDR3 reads CASSPEGGSNQPQHF. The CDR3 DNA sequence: TGTGCCAGCAGCCCGGAAGGGGGAAGCAATCAGCCCCAGCATTTT.

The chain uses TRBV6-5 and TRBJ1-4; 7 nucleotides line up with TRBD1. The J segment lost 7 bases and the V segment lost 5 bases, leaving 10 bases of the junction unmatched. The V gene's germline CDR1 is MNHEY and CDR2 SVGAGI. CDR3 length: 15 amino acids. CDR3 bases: TGTGCCAGCAGTCCTACGCTAGGGACAGCTGAAAAACTGTTTTTT. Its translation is CASSPTLGTAEKLFF.

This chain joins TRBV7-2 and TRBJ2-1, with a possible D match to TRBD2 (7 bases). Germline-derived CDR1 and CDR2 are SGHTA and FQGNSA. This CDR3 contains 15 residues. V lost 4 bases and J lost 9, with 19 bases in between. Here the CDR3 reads CASSSTVGGDSEQFF. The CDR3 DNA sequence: TGTGCCAGCAGCTCGACGGTAGGGGGGGATAGTGAGCAGTTCTTC.

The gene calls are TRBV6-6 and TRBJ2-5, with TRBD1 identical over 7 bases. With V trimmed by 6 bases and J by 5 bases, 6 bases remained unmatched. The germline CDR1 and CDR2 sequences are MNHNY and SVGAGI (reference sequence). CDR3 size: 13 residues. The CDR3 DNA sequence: TGTGCCAGCAGCCGGGACAGAGTGGAGACCCAGTACTTC. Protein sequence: CASSRDRVETQYF.

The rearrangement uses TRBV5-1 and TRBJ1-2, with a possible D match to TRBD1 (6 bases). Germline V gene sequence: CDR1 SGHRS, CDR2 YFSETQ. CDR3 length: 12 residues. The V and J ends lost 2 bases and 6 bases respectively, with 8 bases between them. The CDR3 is CASSFPGDGYTF. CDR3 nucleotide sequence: TGCGCCAGCAGCTTCCCAGGGGATGGCTACACCTTC.

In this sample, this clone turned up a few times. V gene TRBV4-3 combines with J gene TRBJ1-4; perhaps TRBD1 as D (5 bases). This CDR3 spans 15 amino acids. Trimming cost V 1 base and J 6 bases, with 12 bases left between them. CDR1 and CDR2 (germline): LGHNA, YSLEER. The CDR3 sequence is CASSQGRQPYEKLFF. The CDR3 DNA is TGCGCCAGCAGCCAAGGAAGACAGCCTTATGAAAAACTGTTTTTT.

For the CDR3, the DNA is TGTGCCAGCAGTGAACCGATGGCCAGGGGGAAGTACACCGGGGAGCTGTTTTTT. It is translated as CASSEPMARGKYTGELFF. This sequence joins TRBV6-1 and TRBJ2-2; 7 bases map to TRBD1. Germline V lookup: CDR1 MNHNS, CDR2 SASEGT. With V trimmed by 2 bases and J by 3 bases, 12 bases remained unmatched. The CDR3 is made up of 18 amino acids.

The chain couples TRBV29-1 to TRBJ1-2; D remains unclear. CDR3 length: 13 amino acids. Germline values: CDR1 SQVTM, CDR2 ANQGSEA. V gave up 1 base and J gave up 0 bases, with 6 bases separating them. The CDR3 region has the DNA TGCAGCGTTGAAGTAGTCTCTAACTATGGCTACACCTTC. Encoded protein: CSVEVVSNYGYTF.

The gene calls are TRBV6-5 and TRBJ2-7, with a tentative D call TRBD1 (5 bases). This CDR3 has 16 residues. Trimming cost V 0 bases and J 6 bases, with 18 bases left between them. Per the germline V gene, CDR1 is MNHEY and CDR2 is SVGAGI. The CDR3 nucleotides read TGTGCCAGCAGTTACTCGGCCGGTAACATCAGGGCCGAGCAGTACTTC. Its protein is CASSYSAGNIRAEQYF.

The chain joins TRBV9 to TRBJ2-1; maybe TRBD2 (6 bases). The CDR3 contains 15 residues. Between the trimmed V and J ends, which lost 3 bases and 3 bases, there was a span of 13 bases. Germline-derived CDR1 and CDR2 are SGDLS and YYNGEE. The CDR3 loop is CASSAASASYNEQFF. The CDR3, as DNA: TGTGCCAGCAGCGCCGCTAGCGCGAGCTACAATGAGCAGTTCTTC.

CDR3 in amino acids: CASSTQGWYTEAFF. The DNA of the CDR3 is TGTGCCAGCAGTACACAGGGGTGGTACACTGAAGCTTTCTTT. The gene calls are TRBV2 and TRBJ1-1; 7 bases agree with TRBD1. J lost 3 bases, V lost 5 bases, and 6 bases had no gene match. The CDR3 totals 14 residues. Per germline, CDR1 SNHLY and CDR2 FYNNEI.

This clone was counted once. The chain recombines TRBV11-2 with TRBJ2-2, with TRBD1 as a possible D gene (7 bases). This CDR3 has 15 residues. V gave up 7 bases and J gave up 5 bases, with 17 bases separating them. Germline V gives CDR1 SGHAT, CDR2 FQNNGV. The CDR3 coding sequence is TGTGCCAGCAAGGGAGGACAGGCTCGGACCGGGGAGCTGTTTTTT. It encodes CASKGGQARTGELFF.

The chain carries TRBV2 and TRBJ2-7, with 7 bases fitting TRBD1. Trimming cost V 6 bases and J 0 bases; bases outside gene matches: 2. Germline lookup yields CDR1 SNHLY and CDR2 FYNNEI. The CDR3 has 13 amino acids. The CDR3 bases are TGTGCCAGCAGGGGGACAGACTCCTACGAGCAGTACTTC. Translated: CASRGTDSYEQYF.

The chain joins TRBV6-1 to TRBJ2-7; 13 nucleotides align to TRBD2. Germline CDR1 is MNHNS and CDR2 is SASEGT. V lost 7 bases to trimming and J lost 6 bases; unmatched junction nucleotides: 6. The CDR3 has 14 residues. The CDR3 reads CASTGLAGEGEQYF. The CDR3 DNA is TGTGCCAGCACCGGACTAGCGGGAGAGGGCGAGCAGTACTTC.

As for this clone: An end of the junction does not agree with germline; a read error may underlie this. DNA of the CDR3: TGTGCTAGCAGCTTGGGACTAACTGGCGCCGGGGAGCTGTTTTTT. Translating it yields CASSLGLTGAGELFF. This chain connects TRBV7-7 to TRBJ2-2; TRBD2 matches 7 bases. CDR3 size: 15 residues. Germline lookup yields CDR1 SSHAT and CDR2 FNYEAQ (reference sequence).

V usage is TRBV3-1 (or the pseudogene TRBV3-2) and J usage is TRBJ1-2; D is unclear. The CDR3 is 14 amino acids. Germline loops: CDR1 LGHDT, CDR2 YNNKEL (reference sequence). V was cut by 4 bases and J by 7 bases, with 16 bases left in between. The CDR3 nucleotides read TGTGCCAGCAGCCCGACTCCTGGTTTTGGTGGCTACACCTTC. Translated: CASSPTPGFGGYTF.

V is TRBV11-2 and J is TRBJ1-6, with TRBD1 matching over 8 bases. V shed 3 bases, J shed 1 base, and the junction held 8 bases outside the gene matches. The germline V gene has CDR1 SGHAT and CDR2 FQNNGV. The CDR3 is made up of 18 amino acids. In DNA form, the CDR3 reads TGTGCCAGCAGCTTCAGGACAGGGAGTTATTCCTATAATTCACCCCTCCACTTT. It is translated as CASSFRTGSYSYNSPLHF.

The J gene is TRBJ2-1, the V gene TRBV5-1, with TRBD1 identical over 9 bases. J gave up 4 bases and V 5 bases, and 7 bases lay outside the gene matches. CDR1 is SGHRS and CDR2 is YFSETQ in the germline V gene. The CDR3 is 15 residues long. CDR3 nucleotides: TGCGCCAGCAGTTTCGGGGGGACAGGGTACAATGAGCAGTTCTTC. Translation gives CASSFGGTGYNEQFF.

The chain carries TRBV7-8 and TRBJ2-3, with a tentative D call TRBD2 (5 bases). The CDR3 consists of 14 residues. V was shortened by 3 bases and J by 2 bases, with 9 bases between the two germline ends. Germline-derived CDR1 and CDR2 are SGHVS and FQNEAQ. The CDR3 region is CASSFAGNTDTQYF. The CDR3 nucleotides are TGTGCCAGCAGCTTCGCCGGGAACACAGATACGCAGTATTTT. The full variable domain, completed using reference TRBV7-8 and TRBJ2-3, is GAGVSQSPRYKVAKRGQDVALRCDPISGHVSLFWYQQALGQGPEFLTYFQNEAQLDKSGLPSDRFFAERPEGSVSTLKIQRTQQEDSAVYLCASSFAGNTDTQYFGPGTRLTVL.

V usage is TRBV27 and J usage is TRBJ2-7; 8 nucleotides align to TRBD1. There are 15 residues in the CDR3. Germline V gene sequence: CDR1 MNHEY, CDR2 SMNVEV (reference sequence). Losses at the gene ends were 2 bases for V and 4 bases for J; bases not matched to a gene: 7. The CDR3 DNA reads TGTGCCAGCAGTTTAAAGGCAGGGGGCGCTTACGAGCAGTACTTC. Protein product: CASSLKAGGAYEQYF.

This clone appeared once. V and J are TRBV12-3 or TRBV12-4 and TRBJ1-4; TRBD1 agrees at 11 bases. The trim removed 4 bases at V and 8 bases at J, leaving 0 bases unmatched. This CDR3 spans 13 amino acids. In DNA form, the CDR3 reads TGTGCCAGCAGTTGGGACAGGGGGGAAAAACTGTTTTTT. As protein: CASSWDRGEKLFF.